This T cell receptor beta chain appears in the sequencing data of a study of tumor and adjacent non-tumor tissue in lung cancer. The template was RNA from unsorted bulk tissue. The normal lung tissue was taken more than 3 cm from the tumor edge. Germline values: CDR1 SGHDT, CDR2 YYEEEE. The CDR3 spans 14 residues. Worth noting for this clonotype: The junction departs from the called germline gene at one end, perhaps through a read error.

The library came from three nested PCR rounds adapted from ARM-PCR protocols. MiXCR, applied by TCRdb to the multiplex PCR reads, yields one record per CDR3 protein. The sample holds some 51,000 distinct CDR3 sequences, about 68% seen once. This TCR came from a woman aged 70-85 years with non-small cell lung cancer. The sequenced sample was distant non-tumor lung tissue. The chain carries TRBV5-6 and TRBJ2-2; TRBD2 is a possible D gene (5 bases). The CDR3 loop is CASSLTRNTGEPFF. The CDR3 nucleotides read TGCGCCAGCAGCCTTACACGAAACACCGGGGAGCCGTTTTTT. Looking up the rest from reference TRBV5-6 and TRBJ2-2 gives the full variable domain: DAGVTQSPTHLIKTRGQQVTLRCSPKSGHDTVSWYQQALGQGPQFIFQYYEEEERQRGNFPDRFSGHQFPNYSSELNVNALLLGDSALYLCASSLTRNTGEPFFGEGSRLTVL.